Each of the 9 T cell receptor beta chains below was sequenced from the same sample in a study of response to subunit inactivated influenza vaccine. TCRdb re-called the RT-PCR reads with MiXCR, one entry per CDR3 protein. The sample lists about 800,000 distinct CDR3 sequences; 21% were seen once. The specimen comprised PBMCs from blood, sampled 5 days after vaccination. The origin of the receptors is a man in his fifties who received an inactivated influenza vaccine.

The rearrangement joins TRBV3-1 to TRBJ2-7, with 11 bases matching TRBD2. Looked up from germline, CDR1 is LGHDT and CDR2 is YNNKEL (reference sequence). The CDR3 consists of 16 residues. Trimming took 2 bases from V and 5 from J; bases not matched to a gene: 8. CDR3 DNA sequence: TGTGCCAGCAGCCAACTAGCGGGAGGCCTCCTCCACGAGCAGTACTTC. This codes for CASSQLAGGLLHEQYF.

V usage is TRBV7-2 and J usage is TRBJ2-7, with 7 positions matching TRBD2. V lost 5 bases to trimming and J lost 3 bases; unmatched junction nucleotides: 13. The CDR3 consists of 16 residues. The V gene's germline CDR1 is SGHTA and CDR2 FQGNSA. DNA of the CDR3: TGTGCCAGCAGCCTCCGTGGAGGGAGGGCCTACTACGAGCAGTACTTC. Protein product: CASSLRGGRAYYEQYF.

The CDR3 sequence is CASSKRRRGETQYF. The CDR3 bases are TGTGCCAGCAGCAAAAGGAGGAGGGGAGAGACCCAGTACTTC. The chain links TRBV21-1 to TRBJ2-5; TRBD2, the D gene given by the table, was not confirmed from the DNA. TRBV21-1 is termed a pseudogene. The CDR3 is 14 residues long.

J is TRBJ2-5 and V is TRBV5-1, with a weak D call TRBD1 (5 bases). This CDR3 has 14 amino acids. Germline CDR1 and CDR2: SGHRS and YFSETQ. The V end lost 3 bases, the J end lost 3 bases, and 12 bases lay between the germline ends. The DNA for the CDR3 is TGCGCCAGCAGCTCCCAGGGAATAGAAGAGACCCAGTACTTC. Its protein is CASSSQGIEETQYF.

This clonotype was recorded a few times. The chain joins TRBV20-1 to TRBJ1-1, with a tentative D call TRBD1 (6 bases). Trimming stripped 4 bases from V and 7 bases from J, with 13 bases between. Germline V CDR1 and CDR2: DFQATT, SNEGSKA (reference sequence). The CDR3 consists of 12 residues. CDR3 protein: CSATLGQNEAFF. The CDR3 DNA follows: TGCAGTGCTACCCTAGGACAGAATGAAGCTTTCTTT.

The gene calls are TRBV28 and TRBJ2-6; TRBD1 aligns across 7 bases. CDR1 MDHEN and CDR2 SYDVKM come from the germline V gene. This CDR3 has 17 residues. J was trimmed by 0 bases and V by 6 bases; bases with no gene match: 8. The CDR3 DNA sequence: TGTGCCAGCAGCCTAGGGGGCGGATACTCTGGGGCCAACGTCCTGACTTTC. Translating it yields CASSLGGGYSGANVLTF.

CDR3 protein: CASSRGLAGASPYEQYF. The CDR3, as DNA: TGTGCCAGCAGCCGGGGACTAGCGGGAGCCTCCCCCTACGAGCAGTACTTC. This rearrangement joins TRBV3-1 to TRBJ2-7; TRBD2 agrees at 14 bases. V shed 4 bases, J shed 2 bases, and the junction held 7 bases outside the gene matches. The CDR3 is 17 residues long. Per germline, CDR1 LGHDT and CDR2 YNNKEL (reference sequence).

The chain is built from TRBV12-3 or TRBV12-4 and TRBJ1-5; D is perhaps TRBD1 (5 bases). The CDR3 is made up of 14 amino acids. Trimming left V 5 bases short and J 6 bases short, with 14 bases between. The CDR3 region is CASSIDGGGQPQHF. In nucleotides, the CDR3 is TGTGCCAGCAGTATAGACGGGGGAGGTCAGCCCCAGCATTTT.

This clonotype was seen a handful of times. The V and J genes are TRBV6-1 and TRBJ2-5; the D gene is possibly TRBD2 (6 bases). V dropped 5 bases and J dropped 1 base, with 11 bases sitting between them. The CDR3 spans 14 residues. Per germline, CDR1 MNHNS and CDR2 SASEGT. The CDR3 region is CASSRATSQETQYF. CDR3 coding DNA: TGTGCCAGCAGTAGGGCGACTAGCCAAGAGACCCAGTACTTC.